This T cell receptor beta chain was obtained from a study of T cells in localized non-small cell lung cancer. The CDR3 has 13 residues. V was pared by 4 bases and J by 4 bases, with 8 bases between. Germline-derived CDR1 and CDR2 are MGHRA and YSYEKL. Sequencing was performed with immunoSEQ multiplex PCR; in TCRdb, only in-frame clones are kept and a portion is missing. The profile shows 25,000 to 35,000 clones, around 90% of them singletons. The sequence was collected from a woman aged 35-75 years with stage III lung adenocarcinoma. Sequencing used peripheral blood mononuclear cells, obtained before any cancer treatment. V is TRBV4-1 and J is TRBJ2-1, with D perhaps matching TRBD2 (6 bases). CDR3 protein: CASSRSGYNEQFF. CDR3 bases: TGCGCCAGCAGCCGAAGCGGGTACAATGAGCAGTTCTTC.